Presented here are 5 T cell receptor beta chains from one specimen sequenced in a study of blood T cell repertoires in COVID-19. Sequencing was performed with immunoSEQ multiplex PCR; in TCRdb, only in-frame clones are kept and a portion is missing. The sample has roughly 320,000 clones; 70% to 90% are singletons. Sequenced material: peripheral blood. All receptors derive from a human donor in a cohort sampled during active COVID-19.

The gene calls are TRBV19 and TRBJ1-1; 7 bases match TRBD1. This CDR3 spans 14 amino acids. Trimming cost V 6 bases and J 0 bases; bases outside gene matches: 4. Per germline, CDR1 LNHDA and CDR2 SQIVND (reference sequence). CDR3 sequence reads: CASRKDRLNTEAFF. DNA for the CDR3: TGTGCCAGTAGGAAGGACAGGTTGAACACTGAAGCTTTCTTT.

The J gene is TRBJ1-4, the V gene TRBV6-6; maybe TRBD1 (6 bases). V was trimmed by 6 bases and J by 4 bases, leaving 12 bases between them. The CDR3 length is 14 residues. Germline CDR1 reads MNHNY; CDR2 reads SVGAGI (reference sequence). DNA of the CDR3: TGTGCCAGCAGATGGACAGCTAATAATGAAAAACTGTTTTTT. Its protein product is CASRWTANNEKLFF.

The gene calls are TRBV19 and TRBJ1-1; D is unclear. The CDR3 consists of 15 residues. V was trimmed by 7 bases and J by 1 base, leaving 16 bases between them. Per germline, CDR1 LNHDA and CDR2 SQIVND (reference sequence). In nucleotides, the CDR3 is TGTGCCAGTACCACCTCCGGAGCGACGAACACTGAAGCTTTCTTT. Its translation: CASTTSGATNTEAFF.

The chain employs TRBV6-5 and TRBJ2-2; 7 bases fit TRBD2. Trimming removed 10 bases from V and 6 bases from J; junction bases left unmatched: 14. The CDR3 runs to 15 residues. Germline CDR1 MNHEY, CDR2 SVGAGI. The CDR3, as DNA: TGTGCCAACATACTTGGCAGGGCGGGAGCCGGGGAGCTGTTTTTT. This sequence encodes CANILGRAGAGELFF.

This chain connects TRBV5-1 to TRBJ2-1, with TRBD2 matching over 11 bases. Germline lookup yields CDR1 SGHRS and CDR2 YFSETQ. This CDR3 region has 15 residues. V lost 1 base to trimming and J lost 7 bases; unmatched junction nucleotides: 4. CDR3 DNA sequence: TGCGCCAGCAGCTTGACTAGCGGGGGTGGAAATGAGCAGTTCTTC. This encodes CASSLTSGGGNEQFF.